Listed here are 15 T cell receptor beta chains from one sample, sequenced in a study of blood T cell repertoires in COVID-19. Clones were read by immunoSEQ multiplex PCR, and TCRdb kept only the in-frame ones, dropping some. Counted here are 250,000 to 350,000 clones, 80% to 90% occurring once; the ten biggest clones make up roughly 2.3%. The sample taken for sequencing was PBMCs or T cells enriched from blood (not recorded which). These receptor sequences come from a young woman who had recovered from COVID-19.

V usage is TRBV5-1 and J usage is TRBJ1-1; no clear D gene. Germline V gene data show CDR1 as SGHRS and CDR2 as YFSETQ. Trimming stripped 3 bases from V and 5 bases from J, with 11 bases between. The CDR3 sequence is 13 residues long. CDR3 amino acids: CASSSVSGTEAFF. The DNA of the CDR3 is TGCGCCAGCAGCTCCGTTTCCGGGACTGAAGCTTTCTTT. Based on the CDR3 plus reference TRBV5-1 and TRBJ1-1, the full variable domain is KAGVTQTPRYLIKTRGQQVTLSCSPISGHRSVSWYQQTPGQGLQFLFEYFSETQRNKGNFPGRFSGRQFSNSRSEMNVSTLELGDSALYLCASSSVSGTEAFFGQGTRLTVV.

To note about this clone: Compared with germline, one end of the junction differs, possibly owing to a read error. The rearrangement joins TRBV29-1 to TRBJ1-2; 7 nucleotides line up with TRBD1. This CDR3 is built from 9 residues. Germline CDR1 is SQVTM and CDR2 is ANQGSEA. The CDR3 sequence: CSVEENRGF. The DNA for the CDR3 is TGCAGCGTTGAAGAGAACAGGGGCTTC.

The genes are TRBV27 and TRBJ2-5; 12 bases line up with TRBD2. This CDR3 has 15 amino acids. CDR1 and CDR2 (germline): MNHEY, SMNVEV (reference sequence). V dropped 4 bases and J dropped 2; count of bases not matched to a gene: 2. CDR3 nucleotides: TGTGCCAGCAGTTCCCTAGCGGGGGGGCAAGAGACCCAGTACTTC. Translated, it gives CASSSLAGGQETQYF.

The sample holds one count of this clone. This chain joins TRBV7-8 and TRBJ1-5; TRBD1 is a possible D gene (6 bases). Between the trimmed V and J ends, which lost 1 base and 3 bases, there was a span of 10 bases. CDR1 and CDR2 from the germline V gene are SGHVS and FQNEAQ. The CDR3 has 15 residues. CDR3 sequence (DNA): TGTGCCAGCAGCTTAGGTCCAGGGGACAATCAGCCCCAGCATTTT. Its translation is CASSLGPGDNQPQHF.

The chain carries TRBV3-1 (or the pseudogene TRBV3-2) and TRBJ1-2, with D possibly matching TRBD1 (5 bases). Germline V gene lookup returns CDR1 LGHDT and CDR2 YNNKEL (reference sequence). V was pared by 4 bases and J by 8 bases, with 11 bases between. The CDR3 is made up of 12 amino acids. CDR3 sequence reads: CASSPWGEGYTF. The CDR3 DNA follows: TGTGCCAGCAGCCCTTGGGGCGAAGGCTACACCTTC.

The chain recombines TRBV11-1 with TRBJ2-1; TRBD2 matches 9 bases. The junction had 9 bases not matched to a gene; V was cut back by 1 base and J by 8 bases. CDR3 length: 16 amino acids. Germline V gene data show CDR1 as SGHAT and CDR2 as FQDESV (reference sequence). The DNA of the CDR3 is TGTGCCAGCAGCTTAGGGCAGCGGGGGGCCGGGGATGAGCAGTTCTTC. Its translation: CASSLGQRGAGDEQFF.

CDR3 in amino acids: CASSTGGQETQYF. CDR3 nucleotides: TGTGCCAGCAGTACAGGGGGGCAAGAGACCCAGTACTTC. V and J are TRBV25-1 and TRBJ2-5; the match to TRBD1 covers 8 bases. Losses at the gene ends were 5 bases for V and 2 bases for J; bases not matched to a gene: 1. This CDR3 has 13 residues. Germline V gives CDR1 MGHDK, CDR2 SYGVNS.

The chain is built from TRBV19 and TRBJ1-5; D might be TRBD1 (5 bases). Germline V gene sequence: CDR1 LNHDA, CDR2 SQIVND (reference sequence). Deletions cut 5 bases from V and 3 bases from J, with 20 bases between. The CDR3 loop spans 17 amino acids. This CDR3 is CASSSPVAQGLNQPQHF. CDR3 nucleotides: TGTGCCAGTAGTTCCCCCGTAGCGCAGGGACTCAATCAGCCCCAGCATTTT.

The genes are TRBV5-6 and TRBJ2-1, with D possibly TRBD2 on 5 matching bases. This CDR3 has 11 amino acids. V dropped 2 bases and J dropped 10 bases, with 7 bases sitting between them. Germline CDR1 reads SGHDT; CDR2 reads YYEEEE. The CDR3 protein is CASSLGLEQFF. In nucleotides, the CDR3 is TGTGCCAGCAGCTTAGGACTGGAGCAGTTCTTC. The variable domain in full, completed from reference TRBV5-6 and TRBJ2-1, reads DAGVTQSPTHLIKTRGQQVTLRCSPKSGHDTVSWYQQALGQGPQFIFQYYEEEERQRGNFPDRFSGHQFPNYSSELNVNALLLGDSALYLCASSLGLEQFFGPGTRLTVL.

This clone has a single count. This chain joins TRBV27 and TRBJ1-2, with 8 bases that match TRBD1. V dropped 4 bases and J dropped 3; count of bases not matched to a gene: 4. This CDR3 is 14 amino acids long. In germline, CDR1 is MNHEY, CDR2 SMNVEV (reference sequence). CDR3 in amino acids: CASSYTGGYYGYTF. DNA of the CDR3: TGTGCCAGCAGTTATACAGGGGGATACTATGGCTACACCTTC.

This clone was recorded only once. This sequence joins TRBV7-4 and TRBJ1-6, with a weak D call TRBD1 (5 bases). The germline CDR1 and CDR2 sequences are SGHVT and SQSDAQ. Trimming removed 5 bases at V and 5 bases at J, with 22 bases between. This CDR3 is built from 18 residues. CDR3 amino acids: CASSPRRDGGLHNSPLHF. The CDR3, as DNA: TGTGCCAGCAGCCCACGCCGGGACGGAGGGCTCCATAATTCACCCCTCCACTTT.

The count of this clone is one. This chain uses TRBV5-4 with TRBJ2-7; 8 nucleotides agree with TRBD1. Germline loops: CDR1 SGHNT, CDR2 YYREEE (reference sequence). With V trimmed by 4 bases and J by 2 bases, 8 bases remained unmatched. The CDR3 runs 15 residues. CDR3 DNA: TGTGCCAGCAGCCCCAGGCAGGGGGCTGCCTACGAGCAGTACTTC. It codes for CASSPRQGAAYEQYF.

V is TRBV6-1 and J is TRBJ2-1; D perhaps matches TRBD1 (6 bases). The CDR3 is 17 residues long. CDR1 is MNHNS and CDR2 is SASEGT in the germline V gene. Trimming stripped 0 bases from V and 8 bases from J, with 20 bases between. The CDR3, as DNA: TGTGCCAGCAGTGAAGCGCTTCGGCCAGGGGCCTTGGATGAGCAGTTCTTC. The encoded protein is CASSEALRPGALDEQFF.

V is TRBV6-2 or TRBV6-3 and J is TRBJ1-1; D not resolved. The CDR3 has 13 amino acids. Germline-derived CDR1 and CDR2 are MNHEY and SVGEGT. V dropped 5 bases and J dropped 11 bases, with 18 bases sitting between them. CDR3 bases: TGTGCCAGCAGTCGACTAAAGGTCGCTAGCGCTTTCTTT. Protein: CASSRLKVASAFF.

The genes are TRBV18 and TRBJ1-6; 7 bases fit TRBD1. The CDR3 extends over 16 amino acids. Trimming cost V 8 bases and J 0 bases; bases outside gene matches: 7. Germline-derived CDR1 and CDR2 are KGHSH and LQKENI. CDR3 residues: CASIGDSSSYNSPLHF. Here the CDR3 DNA reads TGTGCCAGCATAGGGGACAGCAGCTCCTATAATTCACCCCTCCACTTT.